The T cell receptor (beta chain) under discussion was sequenced for a study of T-cell memory formation after mild COVID-19. At the level of the study: In these data, TCR clusters were largely donor specific. Study conclusions and caveats: CM and EM subsets held most contracting CD4+ clones; EMRA held CD8+ ones. Some clones that responded were present in memory (sampled pre-infection), which suggests cross-reactive memory joined.

This CDR3 is 15 amino acids long. Trimming stripped 5 bases from V and 3 bases from J, with 17 bases between. CDR1 and CDR2 (germline): LNHDA, SQIVND (reference sequence). About this clonotype: Its antigen is unknown.

One entry per CDR3 protein results from TCRdb running MiXCR on the 5' RACE reads. The table has roughly 350,000 distinct CDR3 sequences, around 27% seen once. Sequences were obtained from PBMCs or a T cell subset sorted from them (not recorded which). This receptor was obtained from an adult woman who had mild COVID-19 (a few samples of this study predate the infection). Cell type and time point are not known. This sequence joins TRBV19 and TRBJ2-7; D is tentatively TRBD1 or TRBD2 (5 bases each). The CDR3 DNA reads as TGTGCCAGTAGTCCCGAGGGGTTGTCGTTCTACGAGCAGTACTTC. Residues: CASSPEGLSFYEQYF.